This T cell receptor (beta chain) comes out of a study of blood T cell repertoires in COVID-19. As for the study in general: Donors in the United States, Italy and Spain gave samples during acute or convalescent COVID-19.

Per germline, CDR1 DFQATT and CDR2 SNEGSKA (reference sequence). V was pared by 3 bases and J by 0 bases, with 13 bases of the junction left unmatched. The CDR3 has 18 residues. In the original analysis: By means of reference gene primer amplification, nucleated cell counts were estimated. Sequencing used immunoSEQ multiplex PCR; TCRdb keeps in-frame clones, though not all of them. That table supplies the V and J calls and clone size; D and trimming were determined from the DNA. The sample lists around 100,000 clones, approximately 90% occurring once. This clone was seen once. This receptor was identified in a man aged 50-59 years with acute or convalescent COVID-19. The chain joins TRBV20-1 to TRBJ2-1; the match to TRBD2 covers 8 bases. Sequencing was performed on peripheral blood. CDR3 nucleotide sequence: TGCAGTGCTAGTATTCGCGTTAGCGGGAACCTCTCCTACAATGAGCAGTTCTTC. Its protein is CSASIRVSGNLSYNEQFF.